Following are 28 T cell receptor beta chains from one sample sequenced in a study of T cells in Graves' hyperthyroidism and ophthalmopathy. Amplified TCR beta CDR3 regions came from RNA transcripts. With the HTBI primer set, the TCR CDR3 went through a first round of RT-PCR. In TCRdb, the multiplex PCR reads were re-called with MiXCR into one record per CDR3 protein. The sample includes 300,000 to 450,000 distinct CDR3 sequences, 14% of them seen just once. Sequencing was carried out using blood. Receptor source: a woman aged 55 to 70 with Graves' hyperthyroidism.

In its sample, this clonotype was seen a few times. V usage is TRBV4-1 and J usage is TRBJ2-7; the D gene is possibly TRBD2 (7 bases). Trimming took off 2 bases at V and 9 bases at J, with 17 bases between the two ends. The CDR3 runs 14 residues. Per the germline V gene, CDR1 is MGHRA and CDR2 is YSYEKL. The CDR3 protein is CASSQTGGGWGQYF. The CDR3 DNA sequence: TGCGCCAGCAGCCAAACCGGCGGGGGCTGGGGGCAGTACTTC.

V usage is TRBV28 and J usage is TRBJ2-7; TRBD1 aligns across 8 bases. After removal of 6 bases from V and 5 bases from J, the junction contained 9 bases not matched to a gene. The CDR3 is 14 amino acids. Germline V gives CDR1 MDHEN, CDR2 SYDVKM. CDR3: CASSPGTGAHEQYF. The DNA of the CDR3 is TGTGCCAGCAGCCCCGGGACAGGAGCCCACGAGCAGTACTTC. Full variable domain (rest looked up from reference TRBV28 and TRBJ2-7): DVKVTQSSRYLVKRTGEKVFLECVQDMDHENMFWYRQDPGLGLRLIYFSYDVKMKEKGDIPEGYSVSREKKERFSLILESASTNQTSMYLCASSPGTGAHEQYFGPGTRLTVT.

This clonotype was recorded at least ten times. The chain couples TRBV29-1 to TRBJ1-2, with a tentative D call TRBD1 (6 bases). Germline V gives CDR1 SQVTM, CDR2 ANQGSEA. CDR3 size: 14 residues. V lost 6 bases and J lost 4, with 18 bases in between. CDR3 in DNA: TGCAGCGTGTTCGGGGGGCAACCCCTCTATGGCTACACCTTC. Protein: CSVFGGQPLYGYTF.

Only a few counts were recorded for this clonotype. The J gene is TRBJ1-1, the V gene TRBV15; D gene ambiguous. The germline V gene encodes CDR1 LNHNV and CDR2 YYDKDF (reference sequence). V lost 0 bases and J 0 bases, leaving 2 bases between the germline ends. CDR3 length equals 13 residues. The DNA of the CDR3 is TGTGCCACCAGCAGAGACTTGAACACTGAAGCTTTCTTT. Encoded protein: CATSRDLNTEAFF.

As concerns this clonotype: An end of the junction differs from the germline gene, which may be a read error. Here the CDR3 DNA reads TGTGCCAGCAGCTCCGGACTCGGGCGAGATACGCGGTATTTT. Its translation is CASSSGLGRDTRYF. The rearrangement links TRBV7-8 to TRBJ2-3, with TRBD2 as a possible D gene (5 bases). This CDR3 is 14 amino acids long. Per germline, CDR1 SGHVS and CDR2 FQNEAQ.

This clonotype has a handful of counts. The V and J genes are TRBV3-1 and TRBJ2-7; 12 bases are shared with TRBD2. Germline-derived CDR1 and CDR2 are LGHDT and YNNKEL (reference sequence). The CDR3 covers 17 residues. After removal of 4 bases from V and 7 bases from J, the junction contained 14 bases not matched to a gene. DNA for the CDR3: TGTGCCAGCAGCCCTTCCCCTAGCGGGAGGGCCGGTTGGGAGCAGTACTTC. Translated: CASSPSPSGRAGWEQYF.

Many counts were recorded for this clonotype. The rearrangement uses TRBV2 and TRBJ1-2, with 7 bases fitting TRBD1. CDR3 length equals 14 residues. The J segment lost 0 bases and the V segment lost 6 bases, leaving 4 bases of the junction unmatched. CDR1 and CDR2 (germline): SNHLY, FYNNEI. The CDR3 nucleotides are TGTGCCAGCAGCGACAGGGTAGCTAACTATGGCTACACCTTC. It translates to CASSDRVANYGYTF.

This clonotype turned up a few times. The chain links TRBV4-1 to TRBJ2-7, with 12 bases matching TRBD2. The CDR3 is 16 residues long. Per the germline V gene, CDR1 is MGHRA and CDR2 is YSYEKL. V gave up 4 bases and J gave up 4 bases; unmatched junction bases: 8. The CDR3 is CASSPKTSGSIYEQYF. The CDR3 DNA is TGCGCCAGCAGCCCTAAGACTAGCGGGAGTATATACGAGCAGTACTTC.

The table lists this clonotype with many counts. V and J are TRBV6-9 and TRBJ2-2; D possibly corresponds to TRBD1 (5 bases). The CDR3 consists of 18 residues. The germline gives CDR1 MNHGY, CDR2 SVAAGI. Trimming removed 4 bases at V and 2 bases at J, with 20 bases between. The CDR3 region is CASSFRPGAVLNTGELFF. Here the CDR3 DNA reads TGTGCCAGCAGTTTCCGCCCTGGGGCCGTCCTCAACACCGGGGAGCTGTTTTTT.

This clonotype was seen more than once but under ten times. The chain links TRBV5-4 to TRBJ2-7; 7 nucleotides line up with TRBD1. CDR1 is SGHNT, CDR2 YYREEE, per germline (reference sequence). CDR3 length equals 14 residues. V shed 4 bases, J shed 2 bases, and the junction held 6 bases outside the gene matches. CDR3 loop: CASSPGTAPYEQYF. In DNA form, the CDR3 reads TGTGCCAGCAGCCCCGGGACAGCCCCCTACGAGCAGTACTTC.

In this sample, this clonotype turned up a few times. The V call is TRBV5-1, the J call TRBJ2-2, with D unresolved. Looked up from germline, CDR1 is SGHRS and CDR2 is YFSETQ. V was cut by 3 bases and J by 3 bases, with 9 bases left in between. The CDR3 is 14 amino acids. The CDR3 DNA reads TGCGCCAGCAGCTCCGTGGCGGACACCGGGGAGCTGTTTTTT. It specifies CASSSVADTGELFF.

This clonotype was observed many times. The J gene is TRBJ2-2, the V gene TRBV3-1, with D possibly TRBD2 on 6 matching bases. Germline loops: CDR1 LGHDT, CDR2 YNNKEL (reference sequence). The CDR3 extends over 14 amino acids. V was cut by 4 bases and J by 2 bases, with 8 bases left in between. CDR3 amino acids: CASSLGTNTGELFF. The CDR3 coding sequence is TGTGCCAGCAGCCTCGGGACTAACACCGGGGAGCTGTTTTTT.

This clonotype was seen a single time. With a much larger clone just one base away, this may be a read error. J is TRBJ2-4 and V is TRBV20-1; D is perhaps TRBD2 (6 bases). Germline-derived CDR1 and CDR2 are DFQATT and SNEGSKA (reference sequence). CDR3 length: 14 residues. The CDR3 loop is CRAGGRLAKNIQYF. CDR3 bases: TGCCGTGCTGGAGGGAGACTAGCCAAAAACATTCAGTACTTC.

This clonotype was counted ten times or more. The chain joins TRBV7-3 to TRBJ2-1; D is perhaps TRBD2 (7 bases). The germline V gene encodes CDR1 SGHTA and CDR2 FQGTGA. The germline V and J ends were trimmed by 5 bases and 0 bases, with 11 bases remaining between them. The CDR3 extends over 15 amino acids. The CDR3 DNA follows: TGTGCCAGCAGCCCGGGGGGCGCCTCCTACAATGAGCAGTTCTTC. Its protein product is CASSPGGASYNEQFF.

In its sample, this clonotype was seen a few times. This chain joins TRBV10-3 and TRBJ1-3; no clear D gene. Germline CDR1 and CDR2: ENHRY and SYGVKD. The CDR3 length is 16 residues. The ends were cut back, 2 bases at V and 0 bases at J, with 11 bases in the middle. The CDR3 region has the DNA TGTGCCATCAGTGAGGGTCTTACACTCTCTGGAAACACCATATATTTT. Residues: CAISEGLTLSGNTIYF.

This clonotype was seen repeatedly, ten times or more. The chain links TRBV11-2 to TRBJ2-3, with 7 positions matching TRBD2. Trimming cost V 7 bases and J 3 bases; bases outside gene matches: 10. The CDR3 has 15 residues. Germline assignment: CDR1 SGHAT and CDR2 FQNNGV. In nucleotides, the CDR3 is TGTGCCAGCAATGAGCGGGGTTCTGGGACAGATACGCAGTATTTT. It is translated as CASNERGSGTDTQYF.

This clonotype was detected ten times or more. The V and J genes are TRBV5-1 and TRBJ2-2; 7 bases align to TRBD1. The CDR3 consists of 14 residues. The trim removed 0 bases at V and 8 bases at J, leaving 4 bases unmatched. From germline, CDR1 is SGHRS and CDR2 YFSETQ. CDR3 in amino acids: CASSLGQGAGELFF. DNA for the CDR3: TGCGCCAGCAGCTTGGGACAGGGAGCAGGGGAGCTGTTTTTT.

This clonotype occurred many times. This chain uses TRBV27 with TRBJ1-2; 8 bases fit TRBD1. J lost 4 bases, V lost 5 bases, and 6 bases had no gene match. Per the germline V gene, CDR1 is MNHEY and CDR2 is SMNVEV (reference sequence). This CDR3 region has 14 residues. CDR3 sequence (DNA): TGTGCCAGCAGTCCCCAGGGGGCGAGCTATGGCTACACCTTC. Encoded protein: CASSPQGASYGYTF.

This clonotype was recorded at least ten times. This chain connects TRBV5-8 to TRBJ2-3, with D possibly called TRBD1 or TRBD2 (8 bases each). CDR3 length equals 18 residues. Between the trimmed V and J ends, which lost 3 bases and 2 bases, there was a span of 22 bases. Germline loops: CDR1 SGHTS, CDR2 YDEGEE. The CDR3 DNA is TGTGCCAGCAGCTGGACAGGGACTAGTGGCCACCCCACAGATACGCAGTATTTT. Translated: CASSWTGTSGHPTDTQYF.

Many counts were recorded for this clonotype. The V and J genes are TRBV13 and TRBJ2-3, with no clear D. This CDR3 is built from 13 residues. Germline values: CDR1 PRHDT, CDR2 FYEKMQ (reference sequence). With 2 bases removed from V and 6 bases from J, the gap between germline ends came to 9 bases. The CDR3 nucleotides read TGTGCCAGCAGCTTAAATCTTAGGGATACGCAGTATTTT. Translated: CASSLNLRDTQYF.

The rearrangement joins TRBV11-3 to TRBJ2-2; D is unresolved. This CDR3 has 13 amino acids. Trimming removed 6 bases from V and 7 bases from J, with 12 bases in between. CDR1 is SGHNT and CDR2 is YENEEA in the germline V gene. As DNA, the CDR3 is TGTGCCAGCAGTTTTCGGGTCGGCGGGGAGCTGTTTTTT. It translates to CASSFRVGGELFF.

The chain is built from TRBV7-9 and TRBJ2-1; D might be TRBD2 (6 bases). Trimming removed 4 bases from V and 6 bases from J, with 13 bases in between. There are 14 residues in the CDR3. Germline values: CDR1 SEHNR, CDR2 FQNEAQ (reference sequence). In DNA form, the CDR3 reads TGTGCCAGCAGCTCCGTCGGGAGTGGCAATGAGCAGTTCTTC. It encodes CASSSVGSGNEQFF.

This clonotype was recorded many times. This chain uses TRBV6-2 or TRBV6-3 with TRBJ2-5, with D possibly TRBD1 on 5 matching bases. Trimming removed 4 bases from V and 5 bases from J, with 11 bases in between. CDR3 size: 13 residues. Germline V gene lookup returns CDR1 MNHEY and CDR2 SVGEGT. The DNA of the CDR3 is TGTGCCAGCAGTTTAAGGGGTCGGGAGACCCAGTACTTC. It codes for CASSLRGRETQYF.

Only a few counts were recorded for this clonotype. V usage is TRBV9 and J usage is TRBJ2-7; D is uncertain. CDR3 size: 13 residues. The V end lost 0 bases, the J end lost 6 bases, and 10 bases lay between the germline ends. Germline values: CDR1 SGDLS, CDR2 YYNGEE. CDR3 in DNA: TGTGCCAGCAGCGTAGGGACGAACTCCGAGCAGTACTTC. This codes for CASSVGTNSEQYF.

This clonotype came up many times. CDR3 in DNA: TGTGCCAGCAGCTTCGGGACAGGGTGGTACGAGCAGTACTTC. It specifies CASSFGTGWYEQYF. V is TRBV7-8 and J is TRBJ2-7; 9 nucleotides match TRBD1. Per the germline V gene, CDR1 is SGHVS and CDR2 is FQNEAQ. Trimming cost V 3 bases and J 4 bases; bases outside gene matches: 4. The CDR3 is made up of 14 amino acids.

The V gene is TRBV9, the J gene TRBJ2-3; 11 bases line up with TRBD2. The CDR3 has 16 residues. V trimming: 3 bases; J trimming: 2 bases; junction bases outside the gene matches: 5. Germline V gene sequence: CDR1 SGDLS, CDR2 YYNGEE. CDR3 amino acids: CASSAGLAGITDTQYF. In DNA, the CDR3 is TGTGCCAGCAGCGCCGGACTAGCGGGTATCACAGATACGCAGTATTTT.

The table lists this clonotype with a few counts. This rearrangement joins TRBV5-1 to TRBJ1-2; a weak D match, TRBD1 (5 bases). V was clipped by 0 bases and J by 3 bases, with 9 bases between them. This CDR3 spans 14 amino acids. Germline-derived CDR1 and CDR2 are SGHRS and YFSETQ. The CDR3 DNA reads TGCGCCAGCAGCTTGGACGGGGGATACTATGGCTACACCTTC. The encoded protein is CASSLDGGYYGYTF.

The V gene is TRBV12-3 or TRBV12-4, the J gene TRBJ2-5; D perhaps matches TRBD2 (5 bases). The V end lost 5 bases, the J end lost 2 bases, and 9 bases lay between the germline ends. CDR3 size: 13 residues. CDR3 sequence reads: CASSGPGQETQYF. The CDR3 DNA reads as TGTGCCAGCAGTGGCCCGGGACAAGAGACCCAGTACTTC.